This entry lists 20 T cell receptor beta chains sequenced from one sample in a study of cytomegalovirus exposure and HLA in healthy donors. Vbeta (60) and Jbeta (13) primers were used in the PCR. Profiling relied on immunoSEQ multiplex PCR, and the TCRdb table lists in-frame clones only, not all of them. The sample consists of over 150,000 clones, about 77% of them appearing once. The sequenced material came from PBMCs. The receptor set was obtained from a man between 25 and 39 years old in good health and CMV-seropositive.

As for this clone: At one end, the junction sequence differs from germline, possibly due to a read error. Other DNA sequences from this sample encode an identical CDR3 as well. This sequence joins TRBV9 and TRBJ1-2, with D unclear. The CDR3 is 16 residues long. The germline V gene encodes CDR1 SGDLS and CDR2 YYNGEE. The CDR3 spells CASSVASPGAGYGYTF. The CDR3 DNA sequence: TGTGCCAGCAGCGTAGCCTCGCCGGGAGCCGGATATGGCTACACCTTT.

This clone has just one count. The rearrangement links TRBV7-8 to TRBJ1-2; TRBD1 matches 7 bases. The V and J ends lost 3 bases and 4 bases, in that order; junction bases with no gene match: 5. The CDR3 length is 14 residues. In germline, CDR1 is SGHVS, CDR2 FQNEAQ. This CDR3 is CASSFRGDSYGYTF. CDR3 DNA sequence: TGTGCCAGCAGCTTTCGTGGGGACAGCTATGGCTACACCTTC.

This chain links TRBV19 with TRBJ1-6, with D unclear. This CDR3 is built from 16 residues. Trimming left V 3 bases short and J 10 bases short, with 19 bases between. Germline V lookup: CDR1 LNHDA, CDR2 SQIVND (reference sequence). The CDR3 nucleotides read TGTGCCAGTAGTATTTACAACGACGGGGAGAAGTCACCCCTCCACTTT. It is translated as CASSIYNDGEKSPLHF.

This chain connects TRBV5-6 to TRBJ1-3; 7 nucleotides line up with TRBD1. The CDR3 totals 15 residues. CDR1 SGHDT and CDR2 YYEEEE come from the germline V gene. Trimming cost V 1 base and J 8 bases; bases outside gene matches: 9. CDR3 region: CASSLLGTERDTIYF. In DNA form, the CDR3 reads TGTGCCAGCAGCTTGCTGGGGACAGAAAGGGACACCATATATTTT.

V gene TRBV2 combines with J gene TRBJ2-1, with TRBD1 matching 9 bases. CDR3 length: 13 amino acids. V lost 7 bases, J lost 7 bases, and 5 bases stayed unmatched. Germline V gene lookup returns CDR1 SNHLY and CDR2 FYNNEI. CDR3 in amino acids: CASNVQGANEQFF. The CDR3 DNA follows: TGTGCCAGCAACGTACAGGGGGCGAATGAGCAGTTCTTC.

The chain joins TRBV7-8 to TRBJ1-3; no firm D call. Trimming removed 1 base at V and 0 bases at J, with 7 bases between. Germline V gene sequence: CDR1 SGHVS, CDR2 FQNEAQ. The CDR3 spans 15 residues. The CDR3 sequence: CASSLEQSSGNTIYF. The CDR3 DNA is TGTGCCAGCAGCTTAGAACAGAGCTCTGGAAACACCATATATTTT.

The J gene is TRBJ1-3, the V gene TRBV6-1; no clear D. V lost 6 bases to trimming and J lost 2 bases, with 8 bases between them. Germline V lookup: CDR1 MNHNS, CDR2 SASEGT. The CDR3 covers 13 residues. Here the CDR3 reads CASSPATGNTIYF. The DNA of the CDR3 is TGTGCCAGCAGCCCCGCTACTGGAAACACCATATATTTT.

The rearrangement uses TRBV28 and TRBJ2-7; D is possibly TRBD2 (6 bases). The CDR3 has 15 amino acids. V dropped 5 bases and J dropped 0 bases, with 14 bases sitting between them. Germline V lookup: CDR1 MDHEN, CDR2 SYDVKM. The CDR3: CASSPPAGHSYEQYF. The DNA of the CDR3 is TGTGCCAGCAGTCCCCCAGCGGGCCACTCCTACGAGCAGTACTTC.

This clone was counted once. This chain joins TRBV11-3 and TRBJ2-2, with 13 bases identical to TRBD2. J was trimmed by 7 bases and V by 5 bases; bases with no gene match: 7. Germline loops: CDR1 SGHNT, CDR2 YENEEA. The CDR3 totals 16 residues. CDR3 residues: CASSPRTSGGIGELFF. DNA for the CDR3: TGTGCCAGCAGCCCCCGGACTAGCGGGGGAATCGGGGAGCTGTTTTTT.

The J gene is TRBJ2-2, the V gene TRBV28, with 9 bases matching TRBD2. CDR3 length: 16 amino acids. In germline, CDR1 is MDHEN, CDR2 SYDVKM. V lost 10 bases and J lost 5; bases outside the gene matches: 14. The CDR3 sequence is CATSQLAGAGTGELFF. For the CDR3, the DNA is TGTGCCACCTCACAGTTAGCGGGAGCGGGAACCGGGGAGCTGTTTTTT.

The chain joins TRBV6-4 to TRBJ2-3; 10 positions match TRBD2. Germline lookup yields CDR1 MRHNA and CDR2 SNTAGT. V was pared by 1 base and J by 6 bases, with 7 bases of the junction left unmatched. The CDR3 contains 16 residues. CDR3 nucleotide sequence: TGTGCCAGCAGTGACTGGAGCGGGGGGGCCCCGGATACGCAGTATTTT. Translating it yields CASSDWSGGAPDTQYF.

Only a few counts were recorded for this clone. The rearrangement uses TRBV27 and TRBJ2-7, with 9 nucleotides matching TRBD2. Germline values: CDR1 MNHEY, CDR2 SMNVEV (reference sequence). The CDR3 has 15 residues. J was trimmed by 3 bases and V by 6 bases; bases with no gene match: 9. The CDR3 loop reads CASSQRAGGYYEQYF. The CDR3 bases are TGTGCCAGCAGCCAGAGAGCGGGGGGTTACTACGAGCAGTACTTC.

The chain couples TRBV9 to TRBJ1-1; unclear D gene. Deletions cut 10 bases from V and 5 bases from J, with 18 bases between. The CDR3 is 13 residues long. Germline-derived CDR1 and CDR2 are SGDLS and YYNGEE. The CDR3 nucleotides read TGTGCCCGCCCCGGGATCCCAAGGACTGAAGCTTTCTTT. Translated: CARPGIPRTEAFF.

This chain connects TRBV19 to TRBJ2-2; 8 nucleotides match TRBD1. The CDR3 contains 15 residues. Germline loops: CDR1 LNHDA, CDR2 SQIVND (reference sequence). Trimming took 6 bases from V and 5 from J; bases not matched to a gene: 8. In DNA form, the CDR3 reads TGTGCCAGTAGAGCGGACAGGGTAGAAACCGGGGAGCTGTTTTTT. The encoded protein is CASRADRVETGELFF.

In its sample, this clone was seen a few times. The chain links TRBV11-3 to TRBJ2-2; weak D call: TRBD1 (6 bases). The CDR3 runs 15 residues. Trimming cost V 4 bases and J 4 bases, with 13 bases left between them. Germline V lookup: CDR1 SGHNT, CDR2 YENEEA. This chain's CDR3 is CASSSGRGGTGELFF. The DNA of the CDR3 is TGTGCCAGCAGCTCGGGTCGAGGGGGCACCGGGGAGCTGTTTTTT.

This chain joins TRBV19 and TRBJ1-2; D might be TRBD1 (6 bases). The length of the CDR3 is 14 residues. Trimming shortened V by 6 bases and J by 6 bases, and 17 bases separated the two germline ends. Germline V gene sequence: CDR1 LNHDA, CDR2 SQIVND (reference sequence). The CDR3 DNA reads TGTGCCAGTAGCCTTCGGGGGGCGGCAAATGGCTACACCTTC. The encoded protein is CASSLRGAANGYTF. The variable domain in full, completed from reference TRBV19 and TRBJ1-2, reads DGGITQSPKYLFRKEGQNVTLSCEQNLNHDAMYWYRQDPGQGLRLIYYSQIVNDFQKGDIAEGYSVSREKKESFPLTVTSAQKNPTAFYLCASSLRGAANGYTFGSGTRLTVV.

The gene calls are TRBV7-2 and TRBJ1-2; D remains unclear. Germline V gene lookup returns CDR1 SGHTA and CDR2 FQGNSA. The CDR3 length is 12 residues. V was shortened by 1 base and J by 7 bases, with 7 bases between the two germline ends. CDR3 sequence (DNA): TGTGCCAGCAGCTTAGGCGGGCCTGGCTACACCTTC. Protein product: CASSLGGPGYTF.

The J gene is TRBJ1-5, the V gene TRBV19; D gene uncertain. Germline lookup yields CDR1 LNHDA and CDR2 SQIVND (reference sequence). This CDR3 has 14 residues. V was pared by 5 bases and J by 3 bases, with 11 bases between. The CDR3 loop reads CASSPRLPNQPQHF. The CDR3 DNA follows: TGTGCCAGTAGTCCGCGACTGCCCAATCAGCCCCAGCATTTT.

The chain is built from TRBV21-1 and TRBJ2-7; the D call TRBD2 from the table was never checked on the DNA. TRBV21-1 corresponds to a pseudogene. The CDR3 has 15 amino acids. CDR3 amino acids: CASRTRAQRVYEQYF. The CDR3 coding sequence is TGTGCCAGCAGGACGCGAGCCCAGAGGGTCTACGAGCAGTACTTC.

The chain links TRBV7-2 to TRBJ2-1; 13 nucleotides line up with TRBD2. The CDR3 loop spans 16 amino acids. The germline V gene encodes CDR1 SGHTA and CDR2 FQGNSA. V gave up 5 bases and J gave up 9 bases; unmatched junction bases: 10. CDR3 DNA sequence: TGTGCCAGCAGCGTGACTAGCGGGAGGCCCGGGCGTGAGCAGTTCTTC. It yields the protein CASSVTSGRPGREQFF.